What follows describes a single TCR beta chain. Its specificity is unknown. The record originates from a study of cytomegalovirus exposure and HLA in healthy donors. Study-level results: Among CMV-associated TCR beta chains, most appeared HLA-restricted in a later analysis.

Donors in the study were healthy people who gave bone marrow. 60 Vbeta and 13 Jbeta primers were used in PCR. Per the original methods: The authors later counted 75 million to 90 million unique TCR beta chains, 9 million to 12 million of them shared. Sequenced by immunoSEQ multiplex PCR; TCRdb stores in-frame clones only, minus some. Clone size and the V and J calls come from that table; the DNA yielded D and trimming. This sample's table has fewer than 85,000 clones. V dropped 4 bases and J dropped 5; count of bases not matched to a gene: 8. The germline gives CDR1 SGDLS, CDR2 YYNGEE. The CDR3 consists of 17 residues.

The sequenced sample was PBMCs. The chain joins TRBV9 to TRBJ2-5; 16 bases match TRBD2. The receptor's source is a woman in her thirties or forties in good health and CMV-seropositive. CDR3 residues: CASSKLGTSGRAETQYF. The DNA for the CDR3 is TGTGCCAGCAGCAAACTCGGGACTAGCGGGAGGGCGGAGACCCAGTACTTC.